What follows are 8 T cell receptor beta chains derived from one specimen sequenced in a study of CD8 T cells in ankylosing spondylitis. TCRdb re-called the 5' RACE reads with MiXCR, one entry per CDR3 protein. Of some 220,000 distinct CDR3 sequences listed, around 8% are singletons. The source material was blood, either unsorted or a sorted T cell fraction (not recorded which). These receptor sequences come from a female donor with ankylosing spondylitis or in good health (not recorded which).

This clonotype was counted ten times or more. This chain uses TRBV5-4 with TRBJ2-5; D could derive from TRBD1 or TRBD2 (5 bases each). Trimming removed 0 bases at V and 5 bases at J, with 11 bases between. Germline CDR1 and CDR2: SGHNT and YYREEE (reference sequence). The CDR3 is 14 residues long. The CDR3 loop reads CASSLEGWGETQYF. As DNA, the CDR3 is TGTGCCAGCAGCTTGGAGGGGTGGGGGGAGACCCAGTACTTC.

This clonotype was recorded many times. V is TRBV5-1 and J is TRBJ1-2; no firm D call. The CDR3 sequence is 15 residues long. Deletions cut 0 bases from V and 1 base from J, with 10 bases between. Germline V gene lookup returns CDR1 SGHRS and CDR2 YFSETQ. CDR3 residues: CASSLGPRNNYGYTF. The CDR3, as DNA: TGCGCCAGCAGCTTGGGCCCCCGGAATAACTATGGCTACACCTTC.

Details on this clonotype: With a much larger clone just one base away, this may be a read error. The V and J genes are TRBV5-5 and TRBJ1-5; 7 nucleotides line up with TRBD1. The CDR3 has 15 amino acids. CDR1 and CDR2 (germline): SGHKS, YYEKEE (reference sequence). The CDR3 sequence is CASSSEGGVSQSQHF. The CDR3 DNA reads as TGTGCCAGCAGCTCGGAAGGGGGCGTGAGTCAGTCCCAGCATTTT.

This clonotype was found a few times. The CDR3 loop reads CASSGHWSYEQYF. In nucleotides, the CDR3 is TGTGCCAGTAGTGGCCATTGGTCCTACGAGCAGTACTTC. The genes are TRBV19 and TRBJ2-7; D not resolved. CDR3 length equals 13 residues. The V gene's germline CDR1 is LNHDA and CDR2 SQIVND (reference sequence). Trimming took 5 bases from V and 1 from J, leaving 9 bases between them.

This clonotype was seen at least ten times. J is TRBJ2-4 and V is TRBV5-1; the D is unclear. CDR3 length equals 12 residues. Germline V gene data show CDR1 as SGHRS and CDR2 as YFSETQ. V gave up 3 bases and J gave up 5 bases, with 6 bases separating them. For the CDR3, the DNA is TGCGCCAGCAGCTCCGATCAAAACATTCAGTACTTC. Translation: CASSSDQNIQYF. Full variable domain (missing parts from reference TRBV5-1 and TRBJ2-4): KAGVTQTPRYLIKTRGQQVTLSCSPISGHRSVSWYQQTPGQGLQFLFEYFSETQRNKGNFPGRFSGRQFSNSRSEMNVSTLELGDSALYLCASSSDQNIQYFGAGTRLSVL.

This clonotype was counted a few times. The chain employs TRBV11-2 and TRBJ1-5; perhaps TRBD1 as D (5 bases). Germline lookup yields CDR1 SGHAT and CDR2 FQNNGV. Trimming took off 0 bases at V and 2 bases at J, with 14 bases between the two ends. The CDR3 contains 17 residues. Here the CDR3 DNA reads TGTGCCAGCAGCTTAGAACCCGGCGGGGGTGGCAATCAGCCCCAGCATTTT. Its translation: CASSLEPGGGGNQPQHF.

This clonotype came up many times. This chain joins TRBV7-2 and TRBJ2-4, with TRBD2 matching over 16 bases. The V gene's germline CDR1 is SGHTA and CDR2 FQGNSA. There are 14 residues in the CDR3. With 5 bases clipped from V and 9 bases from J, the junction kept 1 base outside the gene matches. CDR3 sequence: CASSGTSGRGIQYF. The CDR3 DNA follows: TGTGCCAGCAGCGGGACTAGCGGGAGGGGCATTCAGTACTTC.

This clonotype was counted ten times or more. The chain carries TRBV6-2 or TRBV6-3 and TRBJ2-5; D possibly matches TRBD1 or TRBD2 (6 bases each). The CDR3 length is 13 residues. Trimming left V 10 bases short and J 5 bases short, with 17 bases between. Germline V CDR1 and CDR2: MNHEY, SVGEGT. The DNA for the CDR3 is TGTGCCACCCACCCGGGGGCCGCGGAGACCCAGTACTTC. It translates to CATHPGAAETQYF.